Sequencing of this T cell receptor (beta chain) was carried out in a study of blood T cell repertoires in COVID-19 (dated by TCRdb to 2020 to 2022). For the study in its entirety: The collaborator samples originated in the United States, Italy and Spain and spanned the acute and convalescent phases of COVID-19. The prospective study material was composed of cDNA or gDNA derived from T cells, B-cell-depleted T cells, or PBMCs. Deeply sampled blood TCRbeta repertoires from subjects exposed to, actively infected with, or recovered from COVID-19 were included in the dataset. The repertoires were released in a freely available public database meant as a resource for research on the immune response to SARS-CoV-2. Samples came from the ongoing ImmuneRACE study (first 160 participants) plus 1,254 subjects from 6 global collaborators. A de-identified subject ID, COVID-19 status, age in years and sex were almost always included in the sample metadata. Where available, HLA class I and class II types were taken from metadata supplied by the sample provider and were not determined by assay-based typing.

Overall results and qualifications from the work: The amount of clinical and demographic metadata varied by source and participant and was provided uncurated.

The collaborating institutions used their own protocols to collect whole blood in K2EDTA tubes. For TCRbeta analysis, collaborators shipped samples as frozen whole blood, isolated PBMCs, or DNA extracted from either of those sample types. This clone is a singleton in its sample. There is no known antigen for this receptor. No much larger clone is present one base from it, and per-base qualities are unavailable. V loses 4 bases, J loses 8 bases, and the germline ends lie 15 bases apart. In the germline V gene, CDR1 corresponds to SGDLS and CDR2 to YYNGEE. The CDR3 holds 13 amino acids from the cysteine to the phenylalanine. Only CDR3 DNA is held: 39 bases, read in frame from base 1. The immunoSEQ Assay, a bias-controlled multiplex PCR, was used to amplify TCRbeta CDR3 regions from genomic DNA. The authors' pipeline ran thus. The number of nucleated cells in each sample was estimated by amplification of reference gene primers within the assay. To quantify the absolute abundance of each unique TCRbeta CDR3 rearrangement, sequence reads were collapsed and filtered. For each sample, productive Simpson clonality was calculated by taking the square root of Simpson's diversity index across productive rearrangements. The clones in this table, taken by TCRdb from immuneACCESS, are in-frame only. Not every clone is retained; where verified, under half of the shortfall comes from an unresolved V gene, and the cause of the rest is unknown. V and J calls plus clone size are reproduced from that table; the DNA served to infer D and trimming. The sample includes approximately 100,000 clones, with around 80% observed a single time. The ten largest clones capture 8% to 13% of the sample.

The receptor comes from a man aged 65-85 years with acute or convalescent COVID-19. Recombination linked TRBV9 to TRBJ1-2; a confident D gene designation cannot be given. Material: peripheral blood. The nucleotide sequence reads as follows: TGTGCCAGCAGCCCCTCCCGACAATGGGGCTACACCTTC. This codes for CASSPSRQWGYTF. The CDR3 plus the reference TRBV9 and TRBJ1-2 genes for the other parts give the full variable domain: DSGVTQTPKHLITATGQRVTLRCSPRSGDLSVYWYQQSLDQGLQFLIQYYNGEERAKGNILERFSAQQFPDLHSELNLSSLELGDSALYFCASSPSRQWGYTFGSGTRLTVV.